Following are 14 T cell receptor beta chains from one sample sequenced in a study of shared clonotypes between healthy human individuals. Naivety among CD8 cells was defined by CD45RO negativity and positive CCR7 selection, thereby excluding terminally differentiated effector memory CD45RA+ cells. Using immunoSEQ multiplex PCR, the repertoire was profiled, and TCRdb retains in-frame clones only, with some absent. The sample carries roughly 590,000 clones, 95% recorded once. Specimen: naive CD8+ T cells sorted from blood. These receptors were collected from a woman aged 25 to 39 in good health.

V and J are TRBV7-8 and TRBJ2-7; 9 nucleotides align to TRBD2. The germline CDR1 and CDR2 sequences are SGHVS and FQNEAQ. This CDR3 is built from 18 residues. V shed 1 base, J shed 2 bases, and the junction held 12 bases outside the gene matches. CDR3 nucleotide sequence: TGTGCCAGCAGCTTAGAAGTCCTAGCGGGAAGGGGTACCTACGAGCAGTACTTC. It codes for CASSLEVLAGRGTYEQYF.

The chain has TRBV4-1 and TRBJ1-4; the D gene is possibly TRBD1 (6 bases). The CDR3 has 15 amino acids. V shed 3 bases and J shed 4 bases, with 12 bases lying between them. Germline CDR1 reads MGHRA; CDR2 reads YSYEKL. CDR3: CASSHKDSRNEKLFF. The CDR3 nucleotides read TGCGCCAGCAGCCATAAGGACAGCCGTAATGAAAAACTGTTTTTT.

This clone was observed once. The chain carries TRBV28 and TRBJ2-1; a possible D gene is TRBD2 (6 bases). Trimming cost V 6 bases and J 0 bases, with 9 bases left between them. The CDR3 spans 14 residues. Germline CDR1 reads MDHEN; CDR2 reads SYDVKM. CDR3 in amino acids: CASSVADSYNEQFF. DNA of the CDR3: TGTGCCAGCAGCGTAGCGGACTCCTACAATGAGCAGTTCTTC.

The genes are TRBV5-1 and TRBJ2-5; the match to TRBD1 covers 10 bases. The CDR3 has 17 residues. After removal of 4 bases from V and 1 base from J, the junction contained 10 bases not matched to a gene. Germline-derived CDR1 and CDR2 are SGHRS and YFSETQ. CDR3 amino acids: CASSQSGTGDPQETQYF. The CDR3 DNA sequence: TGCGCCAGCAGCCAATCCGGGACAGGGGATCCCCAAGAGACCCAGTACTTC.

This chain connects TRBV19 to TRBJ2-4, with D perhaps matching TRBD2 (5 bases). The CDR3 length is 19 residues. Trimming cost V 3 bases and J 2 bases, with 23 bases left between them. Germline V CDR1 and CDR2: LNHDA, SQIVND (reference sequence). As DNA, the CDR3 is TGTGCCAGTAGTATCGCTCCTTCCCTAGGCGGGTCTCCCAAAAACATTCAGTACTTC. As protein: CASSIAPSLGGSPKNIQYF.

V usage is TRBV7-9 and J usage is TRBJ2-3; D gene ambiguous. The CDR3 length is 13 residues. Germline lookup yields CDR1 SEHNR and CDR2 FQNEAQ (reference sequence). V lost 3 bases, J lost 4 bases, and 8 bases lay in between. The CDR3 loop is CASSFDFPDTQYF. DNA for the CDR3: TGTGCCAGCAGCTTTGATTTCCCAGATACGCAGTATTTT.

The V and J genes are TRBV28 and TRBJ2-2; perhaps TRBD2 as D (5 bases). Trimming took off 6 bases at V and 3 bases at J, with 17 bases between the two ends. The CDR3 covers 16 residues. Germline-derived CDR1 and CDR2 are MDHEN and SYDVKM. CDR3 region: CASSLRTRLHTGELFF. CDR3 nucleotide sequence: TGTGCCAGCAGCCTTAGGACTCGCCTCCACACCGGGGAGCTGTTTTTT.

This sequence joins TRBV19 and TRBJ2-2; unclear D gene. CDR3 size: 12 residues. Trimming left V 6 bases short and J 7 bases short, with 9 bases between. CDR1 is LNHDA, CDR2 SQIVND, per germline (reference sequence). The CDR3 is CASRSVRGELFF. The CDR3 nucleotides read TGTGCCAGTAGGTCCGTCCGCGGGGAGCTGTTTTTT. The variable domain in full, completed from reference TRBV19 and TRBJ2-2, reads DGGITQSPKYLFRKEGQNVTLSCEQNLNHDAMYWYRQDPGQGLRLIYYSQIVNDFQKGDIAEGYSVSREKKESFPLTVTSAQKNPTAFYLCASRSVRGELFFGEGSRLTVL.

The chain combines TRBV27 with TRBJ2-2; 7 bases are shared with TRBD2. Germline loops: CDR1 MNHEY, CDR2 SMNVEV (reference sequence). Trimming cost V 4 bases and J 5 bases; bases outside gene matches: 10. This CDR3 spans 16 amino acids. Here the CDR3 DNA reads TGTGCCAGCAGTTGGGCTAGCGGTTTTAAGACCGGGGAGCTGTTTTTT. This translates into CASSWASGFKTGELFF.

This sequence joins TRBV7-9 and TRBJ1-3; perhaps TRBD1 as D (5 bases). The V gene's germline CDR1 is SEHNR and CDR2 FQNEAQ (reference sequence). V lost 1 base and J 4 bases, leaving 11 bases between the germline ends. This CDR3 spans 15 amino acids. The CDR3 DNA reads TGTGCCAGCAGCTTAGGGAAGGGGAAAGGAAACACCATATATTTT. Translated, it gives CASSLGKGKGNTIYF.

The chain carries TRBV7-7 and TRBJ2-7; tentatively, D is TRBD2 (6 bases). The CDR3 contains 13 residues. V was cut by 5 bases and J by 3 bases, with 11 bases left in between. CDR1 is SSHAT and CDR2 is FNYEAQ in the germline V gene (reference sequence). CDR3 loop: CASSTGLNYEQYF. The CDR3 coding sequence is TGTGCCAGCAGCACGGGACTTAACTACGAGCAGTACTTC.

The chain has TRBV9 and TRBJ2-7; D tentatively fits TRBD1 or TRBD2 (5 bases each). The CDR3 runs 14 residues. V lost 0 bases and J 4 bases, leaving 11 bases between the germline ends. The germline V gene encodes CDR1 SGDLS and CDR2 YYNGEE. The CDR3 region has the DNA TGTGCCAGCAGCGTAGTCGAGGGACCTTACGAGCAGTACTTC. Translating gives CASSVVEGPYEQYF.

The CDR3 spells CASSFSTVETQYF. DNA for the CDR3: TGTGCCAGCAGCTTTAGTACAGTAGAGACCCAGTACTTC. This chain connects TRBV13 to TRBJ2-5; no clear D. The V gene lost 3 bases and the J gene lost 4 bases, with 9 bases spanning the gap. Germline V gene lookup returns CDR1 PRHDT and CDR2 FYEKMQ (reference sequence). This CDR3 region has 13 residues.

The rearrangement joins TRBV6-1 to TRBJ1-5; no clear D. The CDR3 runs 15 residues. CDR1 is MNHNS, CDR2 SASEGT, per germline. The V gene lost 6 bases and the J gene lost 4 bases, with 16 bases spanning the gap. CDR3: CASRDKRALNQPQHF. The CDR3 DNA is TGTGCCAGCAGAGATAAAAGGGCCCTTAATCAGCCCCAGCATTTT.